Each of the 19 T cell receptor beta chains below was sequenced from the same sample in a study of T cell changes during pregnancy in multiple sclerosis. The protocol was immunoSEQ multiplex PCR, while the TCRdb copy is restricted to in-frame clones and leaves out a portion. Counted here are some 43,000 clones, 90% occurring once; the ten biggest clones make up more than 8%. The specimen was CD8+ T cells from peripheral blood mononuclear cells, collected in the first trimester of pregnancy. The receptors stem from a female donor with multiple sclerosis, enrolled in a pregnancy study.

The V and J genes are TRBV10-1 and TRBJ2-3; 8 bases are shared with TRBD1. Germline-derived CDR1 and CDR2 are WNHNN and SYGVQD (reference sequence). The J segment lost 5 bases and the V segment lost 4 bases, leaving 8 bases of the junction unmatched. This CDR3 comprises 15 residues. The CDR3: CASSVQGAAGDTQYF. The CDR3 nucleotides are TGCGCCAGCAGTGTTCAGGGGGCGGCTGGAGATACGCAGTATTTT.

The chain recombines TRBV7-9 with TRBJ1-5; 7 bases align to TRBD1. CDR1 and CDR2 from the germline V gene are SEHNR and FQNEAQ (reference sequence). V was clipped by 5 bases and J by 2 bases; unmatched bases: 3. The CDR3 runs 14 residues. CDR3 in amino acids: CASSRTGGNQPQHF. DNA for the CDR3: TGTGCCAGCAGCCGGACAGGAGGCAATCAGCCCCAGCATTTT.

This clone has only a few counts. This chain links TRBV10-2 with TRBJ2-3, with TRBD1 matching 11 bases. The CDR3 has 14 amino acids. The J segment lost 2 bases and the V segment lost 10 bases, leaving 5 bases of the junction unmatched. The germline V gene has CDR1 WSHSY and CDR2 SAAADI. The CDR3, as DNA: TGCGCCACCCGGGACAGGGGGATCACAGATACGCAGTATTTT. Residues: CATRDRGITDTQYF.

The chain links TRBV13 to TRBJ1-4, with TRBD1 matching over 10 bases. Germline V gene lookup returns CDR1 PRHDT and CDR2 FYEKMQ (reference sequence). The trim removed 5 bases at V and 6 bases at J, leaving 0 bases unmatched. This CDR3 is 13 amino acids long. The CDR3 loop reads CASSGTGDEKLFF. The CDR3 nucleotides read TGTGCCAGCAGCGGGACAGGGGATGAAAAACTGTTTTTT.

The rearrangement uses TRBV5-1 and TRBJ2-1, with 12 bases matching TRBD1. The V segment lost 4 bases and the J segment 8 bases; nucleotides outside the gene matches: 7. The CDR3 consists of 15 residues. Germline V CDR1 and CDR2: SGHRS, YFSETQ. The CDR3 DNA reads TGCGCCAGCAGCCCGGGGACAGGGGGCTTAGATGAGCAGTTCTTC. This codes for CASSPGTGGLDEQFF.

CDR3 residues: CASSLGAAGGFYEQYF. The DNA of the CDR3 is TGTGCCAGCAGCTTGGGGGCAGCGGGAGGGTTCTACGAGCAGTACTTC. V gene TRBV5-4 combines with J gene TRBJ2-7; 10 nucleotides match TRBD2. The CDR3 is made up of 16 amino acids. Per germline, CDR1 SGHNT and CDR2 YYREEE (reference sequence). V lost 0 bases, J lost 3 bases, and 6 bases stayed unmatched.

The chain employs TRBV5-1 and TRBJ2-7; possible D gene TRBD2, 6 bases. Germline CDR1 SGHRS, CDR2 YFSETQ. The ends were cut back, 0 bases at V and 3 bases at J, with 7 bases in the middle. This CDR3 spans 13 amino acids. DNA of the CDR3: TGCGCCAGCAGCTTGGTGGGACTCTACGAGCAGTACTTC. Residues: CASSLVGLYEQYF.

The chain combines TRBV5-1 with TRBJ1-1, with 11 positions matching TRBD1. The CDR3 is 16 amino acids. Looked up from germline, CDR1 is SGHRS and CDR2 is YFSETQ. The V segment lost 0 bases and the J segment 0 bases; nucleotides outside the gene matches: 1. The CDR3 DNA sequence: TGCGCCAGCAGCTTGGGGGACAGGGGGTTGAACACTGAAGCTTTCTTT. It specifies CASSLGDRGLNTEAFF. The whole variable domain, remainder taken from reference TRBV5-1 and TRBJ1-1, is KAGVTQTPRYLIKTRGQQVTLSCSPISGHRSVSWYQQTPGQGLQFLFEYFSETQRNKGNFPGRFSGRQFSNSRSEMNVSTLELGDSALYLCASSLGDRGLNTEAFFGQGTRLTVV.

V usage is TRBV2 and J usage is TRBJ2-7; the D gene is possibly TRBD2 (7 bases). From germline, CDR1 is SNHLY and CDR2 FYNNEI. The ends were cut back, 8 bases at V and 1 base at J, with 12 bases in the middle. CDR3 length: 13 amino acids. The CDR3 bases are TGTGCCAGCCGCGGGGGCGAATCCTACGAGCAGTACTTC. It codes for CASRGGESYEQYF.

About this clone: Other DNA sequences in the same sample also yield this CDR3. V usage is TRBV9 and J usage is TRBJ2-7, with TRBD1 as a possible D gene (5 bases). In germline, CDR1 is SGDLS, CDR2 YYNGEE. The CDR3 has 14 amino acids. The V gene lost 0 bases and the J gene lost 2 bases, with 9 bases spanning the gap. In DNA form, the CDR3 reads TGTGCCAGCAGCGTAGGGGGCGGAACCTACGAGCAGTACTTC. This gives the protein CASSVGGGTYEQYF. Full variable domain (remainder filled in from reference TRBV9 and TRBJ2-7): DSGVTQTPKHLITATGQRVTLRCSPRSGDLSVYWYQQSLDQGLQFLIQYYNGEERAKGNILERFSAQQFPDLHSELNLSSLELGDSALYFCASSVGGGTYEQYFGPGTRLTVT.

The chain carries TRBV15 and TRBJ2-1; 9 nucleotides agree with TRBD2. V shed 5 bases, J shed 3 bases, and the junction held 8 bases outside the gene matches. There are 16 residues in the CDR3. The V gene's germline CDR1 is LNHNV and CDR2 YYDKDF (reference sequence). The CDR3 sequence: CATSGTTSGRYNEQFF. The CDR3 DNA follows: TGTGCCACCAGCGGGACAACTAGCGGGCGCTACAATGAGCAGTTCTTC. Complete variable domain (other parts from reference TRBV15 and TRBJ2-1): DAMVIQNPRYQVTQFGKPVTLSCSQTLNHNVMYWYQQKSSQAPKLLFHYYDKDFNNEADTPDNFQSRRPNTSFCFLDIRSPGLGDTAMYLCATSGTTSGRYNEQFFGPGTRLTVL.

The chain joins TRBV7-8 to TRBJ2-2; no firm D call. Between the trimmed V and J ends, which lost 4 bases and 0 bases, there was a span of 9 bases. The CDR3 is made up of 15 amino acids. In germline, CDR1 is SGHVS, CDR2 FQNEAQ. DNA of the CDR3: TGTGCCAGCAGCTCCACACCGACGAACACCGGGGAGCTGTTTTTT. It specifies CASSSTPTNTGELFF.

The chain has TRBV4-2 and TRBJ2-3; D is perhaps TRBD1 (6 bases). Germline assignment: CDR1 LGHNA and CDR2 YNFKEQ. V dropped 0 bases and J dropped 4 bases, with 20 bases sitting between them. The CDR3 has 18 amino acids. The CDR3 here is CASSQDLEGTPTPDTQYF. In nucleotides, the CDR3 is TGTGCCAGCAGCCAAGACCTTGAGGGGACACCAACCCCAGATACGCAGTATTTT.

This chain joins TRBV28 and TRBJ1-2; D is unclear. V dropped 5 bases and J dropped 8 bases, with 21 bases sitting between them. Per germline, CDR1 MDHEN and CDR2 SYDVKM. The CDR3 has 15 amino acids. CDR3 sequence reads: CASSPTDTAILGYTF. CDR3 in DNA: TGTGCCAGCAGTCCTACCGACACGGCTATATTGGGCTACACCTTC.

This chain uses TRBV7-9 with TRBJ1-2; a weak D match, TRBD1 (6 bases). This CDR3 is built from 14 residues. Per the germline V gene, CDR1 is SEHNR and CDR2 is FQNEAQ (reference sequence). The V end was cut by 1 base, the J end by 8 bases, with 14 bases between. The CDR3 DNA reads TGTGCCAGCAGCTTAGTGTCGGGGGGCAAAGGCTACACCTTC. The encoded protein is CASSLVSGGKGYTF.

This clone has just a few counts. V usage is TRBV9 and J usage is TRBJ1-1; 7 positions match TRBD1. Germline V gene data show CDR1 as SGDLS and CDR2 as YYNGEE. This CDR3 region has 16 residues. The J segment lost 1 base and the V segment lost 7 bases, leaving 13 bases of the junction unmatched. The chain's CDR3 is CASADQGDISNTEAFF. The CDR3 nucleotides are TGTGCCAGCGCCGACCAGGGGGACATATCGAACACTGAAGCTTTCTTT.

V gene TRBV4-3 combines with J gene TRBJ2-7; 7 bases are a match to TRBD1. Germline assignment: CDR1 LGHNA and CDR2 YSLEER. The CDR3 is 15 residues long. Trimming removed 0 bases from V and 5 bases from J; junction bases left unmatched: 7. The CDR3 coding sequence is TGCGCCAGCAGCCAAGATGTCCAAACAGGGGACGAGCAGTACTTC. Translation: CASSQDVQTGDEQYF.

The V call is TRBV5-1, the J call TRBJ1-1; D gene uncertain. CDR3 size: 16 residues. V lost 0 bases and J 4 bases, leaving 16 bases between the germline ends. The germline CDR1 and CDR2 sequences are SGHRS and YFSETQ. The CDR3 bases are TGCGCCAGCAGCTTGGGGAGGGTCAGAGAGATCACTGAAGCTTTCTTT. It specifies CASSLGRVREITEAFF.

This sequence joins TRBV7-2 and TRBJ2-3; tentative D call: TRBD2 (7 bases). This CDR3 has 14 amino acids. V dropped 5 bases and J dropped 4 bases, with 13 bases sitting between them. Germline V gene lookup returns CDR1 SGHTA and CDR2 FQGNSA. The CDR3, as DNA: TGTGCCAGCAGCCCTTTGGGGGGGCCAGATACGCAGTATTTT. This encodes CASSPLGGPDTQYF.